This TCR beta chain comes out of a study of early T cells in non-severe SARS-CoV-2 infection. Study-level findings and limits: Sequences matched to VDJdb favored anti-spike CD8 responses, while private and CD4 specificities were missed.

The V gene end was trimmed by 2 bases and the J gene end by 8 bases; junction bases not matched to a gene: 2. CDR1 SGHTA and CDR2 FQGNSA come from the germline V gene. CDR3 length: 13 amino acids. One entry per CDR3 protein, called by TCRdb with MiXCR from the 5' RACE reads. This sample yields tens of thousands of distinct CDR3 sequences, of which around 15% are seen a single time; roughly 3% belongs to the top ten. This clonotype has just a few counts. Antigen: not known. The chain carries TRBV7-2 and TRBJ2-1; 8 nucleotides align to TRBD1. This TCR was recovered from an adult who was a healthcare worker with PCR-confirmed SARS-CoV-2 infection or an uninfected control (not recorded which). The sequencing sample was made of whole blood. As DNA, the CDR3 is TGTGCCAGCAGCTTACAGGGGGCCCATGAGCAGTTCTTC. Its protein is CASSLQGAHEQFF.